These 25 T cell receptor beta chains originate from one sample sequenced in a study of blood T cell repertoires in COVID-19. Profiled with immunoSEQ multiplex PCR; TCRdb holds only in-frame clones, not every one. The data show a few hundred thousand clones, around 89% seen once. The sample consisted of peripheral blood. The receptors were gathered from a woman aged 55-70 years with COVID-19, enrolled during active disease.

The V gene is TRBV24-1, the J gene TRBJ2-7; the match to TRBD1 covers 8 bases. After removal of 0 bases from V and 3 bases from J, the junction contained 18 bases not matched to a gene. In germline, CDR1 is KGHDR, CDR2 SFDVKD. CDR3 length equals 20 residues. In nucleotides, the CDR3 is TGTGCCACCAGTGATTTGCGAATTATTAGGGTACAGGGGGACTTCTACGAGCAGTACTTC. Its protein product is CATSDLRIIRVQGDFYEQYF.

The chain has TRBV6-6 and TRBJ1-1; unclear D gene. This CDR3 is built from 14 residues. Deletions cut 2 bases from V and 1 base from J, with 8 bases between. Germline CDR1 MNHNY, CDR2 SVGAGI (reference sequence). The CDR3 DNA is TGTGCCAGCAGTTACCAGGAGGCGAACACTGAAGCTTTCTTT. This translates into CASSYQEANTEAFF.

V usage is TRBV6-2 or TRBV6-3 and J usage is TRBJ2-1; 7 bases are a match to TRBD2. CDR1 and CDR2 (germline): MNHEY, SVGEGT. The J segment lost 1 base and the V segment lost 6 bases, leaving 9 bases of the junction unmatched. The CDR3 is 16 residues long. CDR3 sequence reads: CASSSRAAGSYNEQFF. The CDR3 region has the DNA TGTGCCAGCAGCTCCAGGGCAGCGGGGTCCTACAATGAGCAGTTCTTC.

CDR3 amino acids: CASGTPPTDTQYF. Here the CDR3 DNA reads TGCGCCAGCGGGACTCCCCCCACGGATACGCAGTATTTT. V is TRBV5-1 and J is TRBJ2-3; possibly TRBD2 for D (6 bases). The CDR3 loop spans 13 amino acids. The V end lost 7 bases, the J end lost 6 bases, and 15 bases lay between the germline ends. Germline values: CDR1 SGHRS, CDR2 YFSETQ.

The chain is built from TRBV9 and TRBJ1-3; no clear D gene. V was cut by 4 bases and J by 0 bases, with 5 bases left in between. This CDR3 has 13 amino acids. The germline CDR1 and CDR2 sequences are SGDLS and YYNGEE. The CDR3 coding sequence is TGTGCCAGCAGCCCGTTCTCTGGAAACACCATATATTTT. Translated: CASSPFSGNTIYF.

V and J are TRBV6-5 and TRBJ2-7; 7 bases agree with TRBD1. This CDR3 is 14 amino acids long. Germline lookup yields CDR1 MNHEY and CDR2 SVGAGI. Trimming took 6 bases from V and 0 from J; bases not matched to a gene: 5. Written as DNA, the CDR3 is TGTGCCAGCAGAAGACAGGGTCTCTCCTACGAGCAGTACTTC. Encoded protein: CASRRQGLSYEQYF.

The rearrangement links TRBV5-5 to TRBJ2-7, with a possible D match to TRBD1 (6 bases). The V gene lost 2 bases and the J gene lost 3 bases, with 6 bases spanning the gap. Per germline, CDR1 SGHKS and CDR2 YYEKEE (reference sequence). The CDR3 runs 12 residues. The CDR3 DNA sequence: TGTGCCAGCAGCTTACAGGGCTACGAGCAGTACTTC. Its protein product is CASSLQGYEQYF.

CDR3 nucleotide sequence: TGTGCCAGCAGCAAACTGCCGGCTAGCGGGGTACCAGATACGCAGTATTTT. This codes for CASSKLPASGVPDTQYF. The chain couples TRBV21-1 to TRBJ2-3; the table names TRBD2, a call not compared with the DNA. TRBV21-1 constitutes a pseudogene. The CDR3 has 17 amino acids.

This clone was observed a handful of times. This chain connects TRBV19 to TRBJ2-7; the match to TRBD1 covers 9 bases. Trimming at V came to 6 bases and at J to 5 bases, leaving 14 bases not matched to a gene. CDR1 LNHDA and CDR2 SQIVND come from the germline V gene (reference sequence). The CDR3 is made up of 16 amino acids. CDR3 nucleotides: TGTGCCAGTAGCGTAGTCCCGGGACAGGGTTTCGACGAGCAGTACTTC. Translated, it gives CASSVVPGQGFDEQYF.

The J gene is TRBJ1-3, the V gene TRBV2, with a weak D call TRBD1 (5 bases). Trimming stripped 2 bases from V and 0 bases from J, with 11 bases between. Per germline, CDR1 SNHLY and CDR2 FYNNEI. The CDR3 has 16 amino acids. CDR3 sequence (DNA): TGTGCCAGCAGTGAATTTAGGGGAAACTCTGGAAACACCATATATTTT. It translates to CASSEFRGNSGNTIYF.

The chain carries TRBV6-6 and TRBJ2-1; 9 positions match TRBD2. Germline loops: CDR1 MNHNY, CDR2 SVGAGI (reference sequence). The ends lost 8 bases at V and 7 bases at J; junction bases unmatched: 6. The CDR3 is 13 residues long. The CDR3 DNA sequence: TGTGCCAGCGGGCTAGCGGGGACTAATGAGCAGTTCTTC. It encodes CASGLAGTNEQFF.

The CDR3 sequence: CASSPRGSYEQYF. The DNA of the CDR3 is TGTGCCAGCAGCCCCCGCGGGTCCTACGAGCAGTACTTC. This rearrangement joins TRBV9 to TRBJ2-7; tentative D call: TRBD2 (5 bases). The V end was cut by 4 bases, the J end by 1 base, with 9 bases between. There are 13 residues in the CDR3. CDR1 SGDLS and CDR2 YYNGEE come from the germline V gene.

This chain uses TRBV11-2 with TRBJ1-1, with D perhaps matching TRBD1 (6 bases). Trimming removed 6 bases from V and 7 bases from J, with 15 bases in between. The CDR3 has 13 residues. Per germline, CDR1 SGHAT and CDR2 FQNNGV. The CDR3 nucleotides are TGTGCCAGCAGGCCACGTCGAGGGGGTGAAGCTTTCTTT. The encoded protein is CASRPRRGGEAFF.

V usage is TRBV10-3 and J usage is TRBJ1-2; D is possibly TRBD1 (6 bases). This CDR3 is 15 amino acids long. Looked up from germline, CDR1 is ENHRY and CDR2 is SYGVKD. V shed 6 bases and J shed 4 bases, with 18 bases lying between them. The CDR3 coding sequence is TGTGCCATCAGCCCCAGTGTTATAGGGGGCTATGGCTACACCTTC. This translates into CAISPSVIGGYGYTF.

J is TRBJ1-5 and V is TRBV6-2 or TRBV6-3; 12 nucleotides align to TRBD1. This CDR3 is 16 amino acids long. Germline V lookup: CDR1 MNHEY, CDR2 SVGEGT. The trim removed 5 bases at V and 7 bases at J, leaving 9 bases unmatched. CDR3 bases: TGTGCCAGCAGTGTCGCCGGGACAGGGGGCGACCAGCCCCAGCATTTT. Its translation: CASSVAGTGGDQPQHF.

This sequence joins TRBV30 and TRBJ1-6; no reliable D call. Per germline, CDR1 GTSNPN and CDR2 SVGIG (reference sequence). V lost 4 bases and J 6 bases, leaving 10 bases between the germline ends. This CDR3 contains 13 residues. CDR3: CAWNQDSNSPLHF. For the CDR3, the DNA is TGTGCCTGGAACCAGGACTCTAATTCACCCCTCCACTTT.

This clone has a handful of counts. The chain has TRBV24-1 and TRBJ2-1; 7 bases align to TRBD1. Germline V gene data show CDR1 as KGHDR and CDR2 as SFDVKD. The CDR3 loop spans 13 amino acids. V was pared by 4 bases and J by 9 bases, with 5 bases of the junction left unmatched. This CDR3 reads CATSDRDRSEQFF. The CDR3 DNA is TGTGCCACCAGTGACCGGGACAGAAGTGAGCAGTTCTTC.

The chain couples TRBV6-4 to TRBJ1-2; a possible D gene is TRBD1 (5 bases). Germline CDR1 MRHNA, CDR2 SNTAGT. This CDR3 contains 13 residues. V lost 3 bases to trimming and J lost 6 bases, with 11 bases between them. The chain's CDR3 is CASSDSGLDGYTF. In DNA, the CDR3 is TGTGCCAGCAGTGATTCAGGGCTGGATGGCTACACCTTC.

This chain joins TRBV30 and TRBJ1-2; a weak D match, TRBD1 (5 bases). Germline CDR1 GTSNPN, CDR2 SVGIG (reference sequence). The length of the CDR3 is 13 residues. V lost 2 bases and J 2 bases, leaving 9 bases between the germline ends. As DNA, the CDR3 is TGTGCCTGGAGTCCGGGGGGAAACTATGGCTACACCTTC. Translated, it gives CAWSPGGNYGYTF.

Notes on this clone: Other DNA sequences in this specimen translate into the identical CDR3. This rearrangement joins TRBV19 to TRBJ1-1; a weak D match, TRBD1 (5 bases). This CDR3 has 13 amino acids. Germline-derived CDR1 and CDR2 are LNHDA and SQIVND (reference sequence). The V gene lost 4 bases and the J gene lost 1 base, with 7 bases spanning the gap. CDR3 coding DNA: TGTGCCAGTAGTACTACAGGGAACACTGAAGCTTTCTTT. Its translation is CASSTTGNTEAFF.

This chain links TRBV9 with TRBJ1-2; 7 bases align to TRBD1. V trimming: 3 bases; J trimming: 1 base; junction bases outside the gene matches: 12. The CDR3 length is 17 residues. Per germline, CDR1 SGDLS and CDR2 YYNGEE. DNA for the CDR3: TGTGCCAGCAGCGCCGGGGACAGCCAGACGGTTAACTATGGCTACACCTTC. Encoded protein: CASSAGDSQTVNYGYTF.

The V and J genes are TRBV4-1 and TRBJ1-2; no reliable D call. The V gene lost 5 bases and the J gene lost 6 bases, with 31 bases spanning the gap. The CDR3 sequence is 19 residues long. Germline V gene lookup returns CDR1 MGHRA and CDR2 YSYEKL. CDR3 in amino acids: CASSNRAGMLGLTWDGYTF. In DNA, the CDR3 is TGCGCCAGCAGCAACCGGGCGGGGATGTTGGGCCTTACTTGGGATGGCTACACCTTC.

V gene TRBV7-2 combines with J gene TRBJ2-5, with D possibly being TRBD1 (6 bases). The V gene's germline CDR1 is SGHTA and CDR2 FQGNSA. The CDR3 spans 14 residues. V was cut by 3 bases and J by 2 bases, with 10 bases left in between. This CDR3 reads CASSFQGPQETQYF. The CDR3 DNA reads as TGTGCCAGCAGCTTTCAGGGGCCACAAGAGACCCAGTACTTC. The whole variable domain, filled in from reference TRBV7-2 and TRBJ2-5, reads GAGVSQSPSNKVTEKGKDVELRCDPISGHTALYWYRQSLGQGLEFLIYFQGNSAPDKSGLPSDRFSAERTGGSVSTLTIQRTQQEDSAVYLCASSFQGPQETQYFGPGTRLLVL.

The chain links TRBV15 to TRBJ1-5; 7 bases line up with TRBD1. There are 14 residues in the CDR3. Germline V lookup: CDR1 LNHNV, CDR2 YYDKDF (reference sequence). Germline trimming cut 3 bases from V and 9 bases from J; bases unmatched to any gene: 8. CDR3 protein: CATSSGDRQGPQHF. In nucleotides, the CDR3 is TGTGCCACCAGCAGCGGGGACAGACAAGGGCCCCAGCATTTT.

V and J are TRBV27 and TRBJ1-4, with D tentatively TRBD1 (6 bases). The germline gives CDR1 MNHEY, CDR2 SMNVEV (reference sequence). Trimming took off 1 base at V and 2 bases at J, with 8 bases between the two ends. The CDR3 spans 15 residues. This CDR3 reads CASSLFDRTNEKLFF. For the CDR3, the DNA is TGTGCCAGCAGTTTATTCGACAGGACTAATGAAAAACTGTTTTTT.